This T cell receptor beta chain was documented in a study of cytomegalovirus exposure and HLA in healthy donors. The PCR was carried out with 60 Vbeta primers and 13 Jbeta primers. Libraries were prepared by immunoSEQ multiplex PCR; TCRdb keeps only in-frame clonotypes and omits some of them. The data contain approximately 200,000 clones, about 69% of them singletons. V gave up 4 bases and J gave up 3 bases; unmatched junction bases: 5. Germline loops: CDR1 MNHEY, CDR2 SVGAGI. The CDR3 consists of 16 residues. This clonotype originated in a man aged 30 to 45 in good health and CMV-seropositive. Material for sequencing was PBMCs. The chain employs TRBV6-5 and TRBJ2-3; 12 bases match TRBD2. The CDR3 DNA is TGTGCCAGCAGTTCCCGACTAGCGGGAGTAACAGATACGCAGTATTTT. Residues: CASSSRLAGVTDTQYF.